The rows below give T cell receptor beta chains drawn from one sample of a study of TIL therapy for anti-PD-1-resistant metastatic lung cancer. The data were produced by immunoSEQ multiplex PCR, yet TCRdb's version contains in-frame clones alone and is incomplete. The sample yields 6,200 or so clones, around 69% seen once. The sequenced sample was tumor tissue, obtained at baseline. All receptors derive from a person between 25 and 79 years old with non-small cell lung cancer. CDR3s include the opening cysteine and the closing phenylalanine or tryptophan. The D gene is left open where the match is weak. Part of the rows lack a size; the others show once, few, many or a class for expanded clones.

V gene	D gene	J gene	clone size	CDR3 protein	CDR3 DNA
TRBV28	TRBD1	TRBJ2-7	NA	CASSLGWGTGSGEQYF	TGTGCCAGCAGTTTAGGTTGGGGGACAGGCTCGGGGGAGCAGTACTTC
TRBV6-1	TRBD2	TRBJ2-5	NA	CASSELAGGQETQYF	TGTGCCAGCAGTGAACTAGCGGGGGGACAAGAAACCCAGTACTTC
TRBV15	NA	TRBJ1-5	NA	CATSRARDTGGPQHF	TGTGCCACCAGCAGAGCCCGGGACACAGGTGGGCCCCAGCATTTT
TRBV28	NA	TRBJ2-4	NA	CASSIRQLAKNIQYF	TGTGCCAGCAGCATTAGACAGCTAGCCAAAAACATTCAGTACTTC
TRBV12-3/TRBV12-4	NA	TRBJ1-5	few	CASSFLRDQPQHF	TGTGCCAGCAGTTTTCTCCGAGATCAGCCCCAGCATTTT
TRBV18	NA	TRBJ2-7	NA	CASSADRYEQYF	TGTGCCAGCTCCGCCGACCGGTACGAGCAGTACTTC
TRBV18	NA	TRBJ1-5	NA	CASSPPYSNQPQHF	TGTGCCAGCTCACCACCTTATAGTAATCAGCCCCAGCATTTT
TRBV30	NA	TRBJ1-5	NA	CAWSQGNQPQHF	TGTGCCTGGAGTCAGGGCAATCAGCCCCAGCATTTT
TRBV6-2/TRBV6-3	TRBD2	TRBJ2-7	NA	CASRPGGLVSYEQYF	TGTGCCAGCAGGCCTGGGGGACTAGTCTCCTACGAGCAGTACTTC
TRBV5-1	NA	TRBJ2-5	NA	CASSLVQGGQETQYF	TGCGCCAGCAGCTTGGTTCAGGGGGGTCAAGAGACCCAGTACTTC
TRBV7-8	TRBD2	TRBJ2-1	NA	CASSPTSGRGDEQFF	TGTGCCAGCAGCCCGACTAGCGGGAGGGGCGATGAGCAGTTCTTC
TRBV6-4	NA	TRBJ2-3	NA	CASSEARGSTDTQYF	TGTGCCAGCAGTGAAGCAAGGGGTAGCACAGATACGCAGTATTTT
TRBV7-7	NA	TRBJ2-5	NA	CASSLVHGSQETQYF	TGTGCCAGCAGCTTAGTTCACGGATCCCAAGAGACCCAGTACTTC
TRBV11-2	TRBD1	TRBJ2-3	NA	CASSFTQTGGTDTQYF	TGTGCCAGCAGCTTTACACAGACAGGGGGCACAGATACGCAGTATTTT